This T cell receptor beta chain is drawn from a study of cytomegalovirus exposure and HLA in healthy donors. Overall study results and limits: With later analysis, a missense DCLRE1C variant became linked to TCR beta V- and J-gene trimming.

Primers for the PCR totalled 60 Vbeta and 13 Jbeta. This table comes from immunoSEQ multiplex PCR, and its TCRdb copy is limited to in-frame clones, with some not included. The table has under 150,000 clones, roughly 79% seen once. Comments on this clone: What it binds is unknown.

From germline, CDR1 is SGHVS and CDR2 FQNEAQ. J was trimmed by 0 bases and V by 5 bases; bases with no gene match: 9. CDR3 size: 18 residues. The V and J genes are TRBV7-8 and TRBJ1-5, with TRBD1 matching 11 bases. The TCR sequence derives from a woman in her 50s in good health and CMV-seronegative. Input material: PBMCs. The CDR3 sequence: CASSPGTGGGYSNQPQHF. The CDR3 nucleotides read TGTGCCAGCAGCCCCGGGACAGGGGGTGGGTATAGCAATCAGCCCCAGCATTTT.